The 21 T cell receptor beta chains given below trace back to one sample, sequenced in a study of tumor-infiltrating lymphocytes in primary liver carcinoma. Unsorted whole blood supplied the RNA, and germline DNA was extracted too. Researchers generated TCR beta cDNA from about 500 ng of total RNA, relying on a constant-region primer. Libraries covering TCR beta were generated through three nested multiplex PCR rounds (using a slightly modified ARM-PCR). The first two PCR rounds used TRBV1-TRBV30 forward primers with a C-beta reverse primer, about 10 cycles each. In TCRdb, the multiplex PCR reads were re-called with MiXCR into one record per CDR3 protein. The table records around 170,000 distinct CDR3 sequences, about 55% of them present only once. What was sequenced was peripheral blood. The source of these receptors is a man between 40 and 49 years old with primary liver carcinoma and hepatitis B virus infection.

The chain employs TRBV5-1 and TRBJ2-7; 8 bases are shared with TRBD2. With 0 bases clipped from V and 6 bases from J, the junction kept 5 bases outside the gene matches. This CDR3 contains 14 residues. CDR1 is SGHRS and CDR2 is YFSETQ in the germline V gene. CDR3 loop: CASSLGGTSREQYF. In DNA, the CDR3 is TGCGCCAGCAGCTTGGGTGGGACTAGTCGCGAGCAGTACTTC.

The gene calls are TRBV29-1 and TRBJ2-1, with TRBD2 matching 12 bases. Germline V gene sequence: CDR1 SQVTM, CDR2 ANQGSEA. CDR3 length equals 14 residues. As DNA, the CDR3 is TGCGGCTGCGGACTAGCGGGATTGTCAAATGAGCAGTTCTTC. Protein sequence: CGCGLAGLSNEQFF.

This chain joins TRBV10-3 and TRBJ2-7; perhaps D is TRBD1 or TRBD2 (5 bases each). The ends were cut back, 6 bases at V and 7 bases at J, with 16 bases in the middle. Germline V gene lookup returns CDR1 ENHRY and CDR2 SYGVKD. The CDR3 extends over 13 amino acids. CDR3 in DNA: TGTGCCATCAGACGGGACCTTGAAGGAGAGCAGTACTTC. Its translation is CAIRRDLEGEQYF.

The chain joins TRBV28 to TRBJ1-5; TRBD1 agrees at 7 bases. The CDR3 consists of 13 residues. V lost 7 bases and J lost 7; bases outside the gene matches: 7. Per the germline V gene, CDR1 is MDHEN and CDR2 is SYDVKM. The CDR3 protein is CASTQGGGQPQHF. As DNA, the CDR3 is TGTGCCAGCACTCAGGGGGGAGGGCAGCCCCAGCATTTT. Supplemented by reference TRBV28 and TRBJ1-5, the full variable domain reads DVKVTQSSRYLVKRTGEKVFLECVQDMDHENMFWYRQDPGLGLRLIYFSYDVKMKEKGDIPEGYSVSREKKERFSLILESASTNQTSMYLCASTQGGGQPQHFGDGTRLSIL.

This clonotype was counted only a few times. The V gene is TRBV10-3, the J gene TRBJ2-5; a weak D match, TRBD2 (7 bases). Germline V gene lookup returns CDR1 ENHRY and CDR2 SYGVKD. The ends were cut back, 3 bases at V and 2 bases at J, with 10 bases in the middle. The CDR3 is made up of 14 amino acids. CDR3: CAISEGGAQETQYF. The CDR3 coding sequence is TGTGCCATCAGTGAAGGGGGGGCTCAAGAGACCCAGTACTTC.

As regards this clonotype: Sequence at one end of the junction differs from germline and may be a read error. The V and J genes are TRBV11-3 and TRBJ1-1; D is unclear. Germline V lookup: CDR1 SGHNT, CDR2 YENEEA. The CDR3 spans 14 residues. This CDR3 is CASSSTPMNTEGFF. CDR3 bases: TGTGCCAGCAGTTCTACACCCATGAACACTGAAGGTTTCTTT.

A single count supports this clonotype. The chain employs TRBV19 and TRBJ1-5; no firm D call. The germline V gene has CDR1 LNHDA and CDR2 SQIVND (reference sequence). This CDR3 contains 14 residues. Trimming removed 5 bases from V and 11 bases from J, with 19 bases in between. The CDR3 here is CASSPYIAAGSQHF. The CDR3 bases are TGTGCCAGTAGTCCTTACATCGCTGCCGGGTCCCAGCATTTT.

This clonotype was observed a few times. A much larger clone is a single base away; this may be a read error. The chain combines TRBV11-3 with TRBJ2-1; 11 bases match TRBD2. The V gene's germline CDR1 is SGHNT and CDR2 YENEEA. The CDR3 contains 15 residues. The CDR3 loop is CASGLGTSGNNEQFF. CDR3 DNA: TGTGCCAGCGGCTTAGGGACTAGCGGAAACAATGAGCAGTTCTTC.

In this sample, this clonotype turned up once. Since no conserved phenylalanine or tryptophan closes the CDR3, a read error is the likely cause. CDR3 region: CASSQDGAGQETQYS. The CDR3 nucleotides read TGCGCCAGCAGCCAAGACGGAGCGGGCCAAGAGACCCAGTACTCC. The chain carries TRBV4-1 and TRBJ2-5, with D possibly being TRBD2 (6 bases). Germline V gene lookup returns CDR1 MGHRA and CDR2 YSYEKL. V was clipped by 0 bases and J by 1 base, with 9 bases between them. The CDR3 spans 15 residues.

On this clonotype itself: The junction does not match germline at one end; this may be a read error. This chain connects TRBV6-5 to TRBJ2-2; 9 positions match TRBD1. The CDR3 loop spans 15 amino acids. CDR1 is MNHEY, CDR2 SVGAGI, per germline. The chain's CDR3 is CASSYNRGQDGELLF. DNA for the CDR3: TGTGCCAGCAGTTACAACAGGGGGCAGGACGGGGAGCTGCTTTTT.

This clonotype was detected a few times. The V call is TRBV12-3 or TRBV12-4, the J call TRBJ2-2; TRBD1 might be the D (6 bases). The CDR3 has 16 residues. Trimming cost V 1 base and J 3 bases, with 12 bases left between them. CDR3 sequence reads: CASSLVGGADTGELFF. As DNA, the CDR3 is TGTGCCAGCAGTTTAGTTGGGGGCGCAGACACCGGGGAGCTGTTTTTT.

The CDR3 sequence is CAIKTDLATEAFF. CDR3 coding DNA: TGTGCCATCAAGACGGACTTGGCCACTGAAGCTTTCTTT. The chain uses TRBV10-3 and TRBJ1-1; no firm D call. The CDR3 has 13 residues. Trimming pared 7 bases from V and 4 bases from J, leaving 13 bases between. CDR1 ENHRY and CDR2 SYGVKD come from the germline V gene.

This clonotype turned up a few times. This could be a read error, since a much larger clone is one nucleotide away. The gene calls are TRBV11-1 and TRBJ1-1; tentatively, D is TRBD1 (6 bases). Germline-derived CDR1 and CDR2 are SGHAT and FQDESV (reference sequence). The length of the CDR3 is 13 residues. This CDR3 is CTSTPGATAEAFF. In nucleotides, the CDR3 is TGTACCAGCACGCCGGGGGCCACCGCTGAAGCTTTCTTT.

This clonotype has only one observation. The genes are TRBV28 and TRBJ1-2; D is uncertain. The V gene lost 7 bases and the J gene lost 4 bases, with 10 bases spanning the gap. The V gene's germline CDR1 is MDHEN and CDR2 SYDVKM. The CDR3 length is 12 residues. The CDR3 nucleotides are TGTGCCAGCACGGCAACAAGCTATGGCTACACCTTC. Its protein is CASTATSYGYTF.

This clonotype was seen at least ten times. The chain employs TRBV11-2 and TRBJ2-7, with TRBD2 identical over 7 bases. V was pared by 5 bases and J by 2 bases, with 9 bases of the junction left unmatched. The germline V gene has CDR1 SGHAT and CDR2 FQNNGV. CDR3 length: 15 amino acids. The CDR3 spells CASSPSAGPAYEQYF. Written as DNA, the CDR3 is TGTGCCAGCAGCCCATCAGCGGGGCCGGCCTACGAGCAGTACTTC.

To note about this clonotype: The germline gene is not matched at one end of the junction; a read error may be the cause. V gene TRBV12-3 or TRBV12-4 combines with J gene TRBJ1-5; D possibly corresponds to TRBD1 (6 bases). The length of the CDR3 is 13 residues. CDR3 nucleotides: TGTGCCCGCAGTTTAAACAGGGAAATGCCCCAGCATTTT. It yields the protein CARSLNREMPQHF.

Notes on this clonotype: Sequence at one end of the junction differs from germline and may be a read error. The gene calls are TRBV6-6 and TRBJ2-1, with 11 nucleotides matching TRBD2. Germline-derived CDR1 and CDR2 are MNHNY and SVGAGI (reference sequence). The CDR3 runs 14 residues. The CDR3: CASTGTSGNNERFF. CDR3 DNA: TGTGCCAGCACCGGGACTAGCGGTAACAATGAGCGGTTCTTC.

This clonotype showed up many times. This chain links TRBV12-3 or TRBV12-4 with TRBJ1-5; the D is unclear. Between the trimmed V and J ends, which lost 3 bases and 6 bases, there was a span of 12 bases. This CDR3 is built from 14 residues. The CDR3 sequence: CASSFRSGGQPQHF. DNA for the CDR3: TGTGCCAGCAGTTTTCGTAGTGGTGGTCAGCCCCAGCATTTT.

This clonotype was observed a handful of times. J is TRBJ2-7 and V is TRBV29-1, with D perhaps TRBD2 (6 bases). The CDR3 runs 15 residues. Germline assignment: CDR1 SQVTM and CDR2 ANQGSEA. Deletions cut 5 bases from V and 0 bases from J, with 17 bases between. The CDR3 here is CSVPLRWGDSYEQYF. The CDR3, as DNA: TGCAGCGTTCCCCTAAGATGGGGGGACTCCTACGAGCAGTACTTC.

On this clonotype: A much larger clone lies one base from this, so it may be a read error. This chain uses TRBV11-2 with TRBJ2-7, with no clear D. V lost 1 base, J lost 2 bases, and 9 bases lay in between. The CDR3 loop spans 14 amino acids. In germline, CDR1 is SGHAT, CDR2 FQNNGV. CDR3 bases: TGTGCCAGCAGCTTAGGAAAGATGGCCTACGAGCAGTACTTC. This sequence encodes CASSLGKMAYEQYF.

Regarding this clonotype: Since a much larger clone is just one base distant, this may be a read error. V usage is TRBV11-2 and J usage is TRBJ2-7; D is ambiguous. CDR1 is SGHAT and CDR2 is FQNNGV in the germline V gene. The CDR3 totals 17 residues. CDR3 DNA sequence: TGTGCCAGCATCTTAGATCCTTGGGATGGCCTATCCTACGAGCAGTACTTC. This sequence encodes CASILDPWDGLSYEQYF.